This paragraph reports one TCR beta chain. Its specific antigen is unknown. For every CD8+ T cell subset, 300,000 cells were flow-sorted straight into RLT lysis buffer, and each subset was sorted in triplicate. Naive CD8+ T cells were defined stringently as CD45RO-CCR7+CD27+CD95- to exclude memory contaminants. Standard density gradient centrifugation was used to isolate peripheral blood mononuclear cells from buffy coats. Naive CXCR3-negative and CXCR3-positive CD8+ T cells were flow-sorted on a FACSAria III. Total RNA was extracted from sorted cells using an RNeasy Mini Kit. This sample was included in a study of CXCR3-negative and CXCR3-positive naive CD8 T cells (dated by TCRdb to about 2019). Background for the entire study: In total, approximately 140 million TRB reads were obtained, or roughly 1.5 +/- 0.3 million reads per library. For the TRBV-TRBJ cluster analysis, the naive subsets came from a handful of donors, while the memory cells came from 3 donors. Diversity and physicochemical repertoire analyses covered roughly eleven donors pooled from two independent experiments.

The sequencer was a NextSeq 550. The Human TCR Profiling Kit (MiLaboratory) was used to make UMI-labeled 5' RACE TRB cDNA libraries. cDNA synthesis used the entire amount of extracted RNA, and PCR amplification then used the entire amount of cDNA produced. Libraries were prepared in parallel with an identical number of PCR cycles. The paper's data handling went like this. With a requirement of at least two reads per UMI, MIGEC and MiXCR extracted about 50,000 +/- 10,000 unique UMI-labeled TRB cDNA molecules per library. An average of roughly 40,000 +/- 10,000 functional in-frame TRB CDR3 nucleotide clonotypes without stop codons was found per library. After each sample was downsampled to 5000 UMI-labeled TRB molecules, VDJtools was used to calculate diversity metrics such as normalized Shannon-Wiener and Chao1. Clonotype-size-weighted physicochemical properties of the central five CDR3 residues (interaction energy, strength, volume and Kidera factor 4) were computed in VDJtools. TCRdb reprocessed the reads, reporting each CDR3 protein sequence once and no DNA. TCRdb, not the authors, supplied the V and J calls. The table for this sample shows some 50,000 distinct CDR3 sequences. The biggest ten clones account for more than 1.3% of the sample.

Including the terminal cysteine and phenylalanine, the CDR3 comprises 11 residues. Nucleotide data are not available. CDR1 and CDR2 are read off the germline V gene as SGHTA and FQGNSA. Study-wide conclusions, independent of this receptor: Freshly isolated PBMCs were used for most assays because CXCR3 expression went down partially after cryopreservation. Repertoire diversity was comparably high in both naive subsets but much lower in memory CD8+ T cells. Compared with CXCR3-negative naive cells, CXCR3-positive naive cells had TRB CDR3s with higher hydrophobicity (lower Kidera factor 4), lower energy, and higher strength and volume indices. Similar TRBV-TRBJ usage was shown by naive CXCR3-negative and CXCR3-positive cells from the same donor, whereas distinct patterns were shown by memory cells. Surface CD5, linked to self-reactivity in mice, was comparable between naive subsets; TCR interaction strength was therefore also inferred from TRB CDR3 physicochemical properties.

This TCR derives from a human donor in good health. Some clones in this sample may be carry-over from other donors' samples. Material: naive CXCR3- CD8+ T cells from blood. Interpreted using the paper, the cell subset or site label stands for: CD45RO-CCR7+CD27+CD95- naive CD8+ T cells lacking CXCR3 (TNR3-). The V and J genes are TRBV7-2 and TRBJ2-1. CDR3 protein: CASSLTDEQFF.